This T cell receptor (beta chain) was identified in a study of T cells in Graves' hyperthyroidism and ophthalmopathy. At the level of the study: At the time of initial diagnosis and before any treatment, peripheral blood was collected. Study-level findings and limits: Expanded thyroid clonotypes (above 0.001) were mostly also found in blood.

CDR3 length: 16 amino acids. CDR1 SGHDN and CDR2 FVKESK come from the germline V gene. V lost 2 bases to trimming and J lost 8 bases; unmatched junction nucleotides: 9. Researchers took RNA transcripts and amplified the TCR beta CDR3 regions from them. With the HTBI primer set, the TCR CDR3 went through a first round of RT-PCR. TCRdb analysed the multiplex PCR reads with MiXCR anew, one entry per CDR3 protein. The sample consists of fewer than 650,000 distinct CDR3 sequences, approximately 15% of them appearing once. This clonotype has at least ten counts. Its antigen is unknown. Investigators excluded patients with uncontrolled infection, other autoimmune disease, pregnancy or lactation.

The specimen was blood. The chain combines TRBV14 with TRBJ1-4; TRBD1 matches 9 bases. This sequence was found in a woman younger than 35 with Graves' ophthalmopathy. Here the CDR3 reads CASSQRSGQGGEKLFF. The CDR3 DNA sequence: TGTGCCAGCAGCCAACGATCGGGACAGGGAGGGGAAAAACTGTTTTTT.